These 18 T cell receptor beta chains came from one sample sequenced in a study of T-cell memory formation after mild COVID-19. TCRdb processed the 5' RACE reads anew with MiXCR; each CDR3 protein has one entry. Found here are fewer than 350,000 distinct CDR3 sequences, roughly an eighth of them singletons; the top ten hold around 20%. The sample was PBMCs or a T cell subset sorted from them (not recorded which). The receptor source for this set is a man aged 18 to 29 who had mild COVID-19 (a few samples of this study predate the infection). Cell type and time point are not known.

This chain links TRBV6-1 with TRBJ1-6; D unclear. CDR3 size: 11 residues. Germline loops: CDR1 MNHNS, CDR2 SASEGT. V was clipped by 4 bases and J by 6 bases, with 1 base between them. The CDR3 spells CASSANSPLHF. The CDR3 nucleotides read TGTGCCAGCAGTGCTAATTCACCCCTCCACTTT.

The gene calls are TRBV5-1 and TRBJ1-2; 9 nucleotides align to TRBD1. V gave up 4 bases and J gave up 7 bases; unmatched junction bases: 5. This CDR3 is built from 13 residues. Germline values: CDR1 SGHRS, CDR2 YFSETQ. CDR3 nucleotides: TGCGCCAGCAGCCCACGGACAGGGGCTGGCTACACCTTC. It translates to CASSPRTGAGYTF.

The genes are TRBV7-2 and TRBJ1-6, with D possibly TRBD1 on 5 matching bases. The CDR3 sequence is 15 residues long. The V end lost 1 base, the J end lost 5 bases, and 9 bases lay between the germline ends. CDR1 and CDR2 (germline): SGHTA, FQGNSA. The CDR3 DNA sequence: TGTGCCAGCAGCTTAGATGCGGGGGATAATTCACCCCTCCACTTT. Translating gives CASSLDAGDNSPLHF.

In its sample, this clonotype was seen a few times. This chain joins TRBV28 and TRBJ2-1, with TRBD2 matching 7 bases. V was pared by 6 bases and J by 2 bases, with 10 bases of the junction left unmatched. The length of the CDR3 is 16 residues. Germline V gene sequence: CDR1 MDHEN, CDR2 SYDVKM. CDR3 in DNA: TGTGCCAGCAGCCCCCTATGGGGGGGGGCCTACAATGAGCAGTTCTTC. Translated: CASSPLWGGAYNEQFF.

The genes are TRBV6-5 and TRBJ2-2; D perhaps matches TRBD2 (5 bases). This CDR3 contains 15 residues. The ends were cut back, 8 bases at V and 4 bases at J, with 17 bases in the middle. CDR1 is MNHEY, CDR2 SVGAGI, per germline. CDR3 residues: CASWRSNSATGELFF. The CDR3 coding sequence is TGTGCCAGCTGGAGGAGCAATTCCGCCACCGGGGAGCTGTTTTTT.

This chain links TRBV5-1 with TRBJ2-5, with D perhaps matching TRBD1 or TRBD2 (5 bases each). V lost 3 bases to trimming and J lost 2 bases, with 17 bases between them. Germline values: CDR1 SGHRS, CDR2 YFSETQ. The CDR3 is 16 amino acids. Written as DNA, the CDR3 is TGCGCCAGCAGCTCATCGGCGGGCAGGGTGCAAGAGACCCAGTACTTC. Its translation: CASSSSAGRVQETQYF.

This clonotype was seen more than once but under ten times. The chain recombines TRBV2 with TRBJ1-1, with D unclear. The CDR3 is 11 amino acids. Germline V gene sequence: CDR1 SNHLY, CDR2 FYNNEI. V was pared by 1 base and J by 5 bases, with 2 bases between. The CDR3 sequence: CASSEGTEAFF. CDR3 coding DNA: TGTGCCAGCAGTGAAGGGACTGAAGCTTTCTTT.

Many counts were recorded for this clonotype. The V gene is TRBV14, the J gene TRBJ2-5; D remains ambiguous. Germline CDR1 reads SGHDN; CDR2 reads FVKESK. This CDR3 is 16 amino acids long. The V gene lost 0 bases and the J gene lost 5 bases, with 16 bases spanning the gap. The CDR3 bases are TGTGCCAGCAGCCAAGATAGCATCTACCTGAAGGAGACCCAGTACTTC. Its translation is CASSQDSIYLKETQYF.

This clonotype was observed many times. The V call is TRBV5-1, the J call TRBJ2-7; D possibly corresponds to TRBD2 (6 bases). The germline V gene encodes CDR1 SGHRS and CDR2 YFSETQ. The CDR3 extends over 15 amino acids. Trimming shortened V by 0 bases and J by 0 bases, and 10 bases separated the two germline ends. The CDR3 here is CASSLAGGDSYEQYF. The CDR3 DNA reads as TGCGCCAGCAGCTTGGCCGGCGGGGACTCCTACGAGCAGTACTTC.

This chain joins TRBV5-1 and TRBJ1-2; TRBD1 is a possible D gene (6 bases). The CDR3 runs 15 residues. V lost 0 bases to trimming and J lost 7 bases, with 16 bases between them. Germline V gene sequence: CDR1 SGHRS, CDR2 YFSETQ. Here the CDR3 DNA reads TGCGCCAGCAGCTTGGAAGGGGGATTCGGGTCTGGCTACACCTTC. Its protein is CASSLEGGFGSGYTF.

This clonotype was observed a handful of times. The chain uses TRBV4-1 and TRBJ2-5; no clear D. The germline CDR1 and CDR2 sequences are MGHRA and YSYEKL. Trimming removed 2 bases from V and 5 bases from J, with 15 bases in between. The CDR3 contains 15 residues. The CDR3 sequence: CASSQKGAVLETQYF. CDR3 DNA: TGCGCCAGCAGCCAAAAGGGTGCTGTTCTGGAGACCCAGTACTTC.

This clonotype was counted at least ten times. This rearrangement joins TRBV5-5 to TRBJ2-5; D call uncertain. The CDR3 is 14 amino acids. Germline V lookup: CDR1 SGHKS, CDR2 YYEKEE (reference sequence). V was cut by 5 bases and J by 0 bases, with 11 bases left in between. CDR3 coding DNA: TGTGCCAGCAGGAACCTGTTAAACCAAGAGACCCAGTACTTC. Translation: CASRNLLNQETQYF.

The chain employs TRBV12-3 or TRBV12-4 and TRBJ2-7, with D perhaps TRBD1 (6 bases). Trimming pared 7 bases from V and 5 bases from J, leaving 21 bases between. CDR3 size: 15 residues. This CDR3 is CASNRLEDRLNEQYV. CDR3 DNA sequence: TGTGCCAGCAACCGCCTCGAGGACAGATTGAACGAGCAGTACGTC.

J is TRBJ1-1 and V is TRBV5-4; D possibly corresponds to TRBD1 (5 bases). Looked up from germline, CDR1 is SGHNT and CDR2 is YYREEE (reference sequence). Trimming removed 0 bases from V and 0 bases from J, with 12 bases in between. CDR3 size: 16 residues. CDR3 coding DNA: TGTGCCAGCAGCTTGGAGGGAGGGGCCCTGAACACTGAAGCTTTCTTT. It specifies CASSLEGGALNTEAFF.

CDR3 nucleotide sequence: TGTGCCACCATCCCCGGGGGAGGGCATAATTCACCCCTCCACTTT. Translated: CATIPGGGHNSPLHF. J is TRBJ1-6 and V is TRBV6-5, with D maybe TRBD1 (5 bases). The V end was cut by 10 bases, the J end by 5 bases, with 18 bases between. The CDR3 covers 15 residues. Germline loops: CDR1 MNHEY, CDR2 SVGAGI.

This chain connects TRBV4-1 to TRBJ1-1; a weak D match, TRBD1 (5 bases). In germline, CDR1 is MGHRA, CDR2 YSYEKL. V dropped 0 bases and J dropped 5 bases, with 13 bases sitting between them. This CDR3 comprises 15 residues. The CDR3: CASSQEWSGTTEAFF. CDR3 in DNA: TGCGCCAGCAGCCAAGAGTGGTCAGGGACTACTGAAGCTTTCTTT.

The CDR3 nucleotides read TGTGCCAGCAGCCTCGGACAGGCGAGCTACGAGCAGTACGTC. Residues: CASSLGQASYEQYV. The gene calls are TRBV6-2 or TRBV6-3 and TRBJ2-7, with TRBD1 matching over 7 bases. Germline V gene lookup returns CDR1 MNHEY and CDR2 SVGEGT. The CDR3 runs 14 residues. Trimming cost V 6 bases and J 3 bases; bases outside gene matches: 8.

This clonotype turned up a few times. The CDR3 nucleotides are TGTGCCAGCAGTTCAGCGACAGAACATAATTCACCCCTCCACTTT. Translated: CASSSATEHNSPLHF. The chain couples TRBV6-2 or TRBV6-3 to TRBJ1-6; perhaps TRBD1 as D (5 bases). CDR1 and CDR2 from the germline V gene are MNHEY and SVGEGT. The CDR3 runs 15 residues. V shed 4 bases and J shed 5 bases, with 12 bases lying between them.